This T cell receptor beta chain is from a study of T cells in Graves' hyperthyroidism and ophthalmopathy. Authors of the study amplified TCR beta CDR3 regions from RNA transcripts. A set of HTBI primers served as the primers for a first-round RT-PCR of the TCR CDR3. TCRdb itself ran the multiplex PCR reads through MiXCR, one entry per CDR3 protein. The sample lists about 640,000 distinct CDR3 sequences; 20% were seen once. This clonotype came up many times. The diagnoses drew upon clinical symptoms, serum thyroxine and TRAb, thyroid ultrasound and orbital computed tomography. CDR3 length: 17 residues. Trimming cost V 4 bases and J 4 bases; bases outside gene matches: 11. Germline V lookup: CDR1 SGHTA, CDR2 FQGTGA.

Material: blood. The receptor's source is a man aged 25-45 years with Graves' ophthalmopathy. The V and J genes are TRBV7-3 and TRBJ2-1, with 9 bases lining up with TRBD2. CDR3 bases: TGTGCCAGCAGCTCCGCGACTAGCGGAGGGCCTTACAATGAGCAGTTCTTC. Encoded protein: CASSSATSGGPYNEQFF.